This T cell receptor (beta chain) was identified during a study of T cells in Graves' hyperthyroidism and ophthalmopathy. Findings of the study overall: Most thyroid clonotypes with frequency above 0.001 were detected in blood.

Authors of the study amplified TCR beta CDR3 regions from RNA transcripts. Researchers ran a first-round RT-PCR on the TCR CDR3 using the HTBI primer set. TCRdb fed the multiplex PCR reads into MiXCR, producing one record per CDR3 protein. The profile shows hundreds of thousands of distinct CDR3 sequences, around 40% of them singletons. The length of the CDR3 is 16 residues. Germline V lookup: CDR1 LNHDA, CDR2 SQIVND (reference sequence). It was 10 ml of fresh peripheral blood that supplied the PBMCs. This clonotype has only one observation. The antigen is not known. Relative to the germline gene, one junction end is altered; a read error may explain this.

V gene TRBV19 combines with J gene TRBJ2-3; D is unclear. The sample consisted of blood. The clonotype originates from a woman aged 40 to 50 with Graves' hyperthyroidism. The CDR3 nucleotides are TGTGCCCGTAGTCGATATGGCCCTTCCGACACAGATACGCAGTATTTT. Translation: CARSRYGPSDTDTQYF.